This TCR beta chain was documented in a study of CD8 T cells in Susac syndrome. The authors sequenced TCR beta from blood CD8+ and CD4+ T cells. FACS was used to enrich TEMRA cells, whereas the CD8+ and CD4+ T cells were obtained by negative isolation. The study, taken as a whole, reports: The CD4+ T cell repertoire of patients with Susac syndrome showed no detectable clonal expansion.

Germline-derived CDR1 and CDR2 are KGHSH and LQKENI. V gave up 4 bases and J gave up 7 bases, with 19 bases separating them. This CDR3 has 16 residues. The RNA, roughly 0.45 to 1 ug, was put through reverse transcription using random hexamers. TCRdb itself ran the immunoSEQ multiplex PCR reads through MiXCR, one entry per CDR3 protein. In the table there are 150,000 or so distinct CDR3 sequences, around 95% of which are singletons. On this clonotype itself: Its antigen is as yet unknown.

Sequenced sample: CD4+ T cells from PBMCs. This TCR came from a human donor with Susac syndrome. V usage is TRBV18 and J usage is TRBJ2-2, with a tentative D call TRBD1 (5 bases). CDR3 coding DNA: TGTGCCAGCTCACTTGGAGCACAGGCTTCAGACGGGGAGCTGTTTTTT. Its translation is CASSLGAQASDGELFF.